This entry lists 10 T cell receptor beta chains sequenced from one sample in a study of T cell responses to AZD1222 COVID-19 vaccine. Here immunoSEQ multiplex PCR was the method, and the copy in TCRdb shows in-frame clones only, minus some. The table lists some 140,000 clones, 90% of them singletons. The source was peripheral blood, collected on day 0 of AZD1222 vaccination. The receptors derive from an adult in good health.

V and J are TRBV7-8 and TRBJ2-6; D unresolved. Germline-derived CDR1 and CDR2 are SGHVS and FQNEAQ. There are 16 residues in the CDR3. Trimming cost V 7 bases and J 2 bases, with 15 bases left between them. The CDR3 loop is CASIRSGRTGANVLTF. CDR3 nucleotide sequence: TGTGCCAGCATTCGGTCCGGCAGAACTGGGGCCAACGTCCTGACTTTC.

The chain is built from TRBV11-3 and TRBJ2-7; 8 bases align to TRBD1. J gave up 2 bases and V 5 bases, and 5 bases lay outside the gene matches. Germline V gene sequence: CDR1 SGHNT, CDR2 YENEEA. This CDR3 is built from 14 residues. CDR3 sequence: CASSAHRGAYEQYF. The CDR3 bases are TGTGCCAGCAGCGCTCACAGGGGGGCCTACGAGCAGTACTTC.

The V gene is TRBV9, the J gene TRBJ2-3; 8 bases match TRBD1. Germline CDR1 and CDR2: SGDLS and YYNGEE. The CDR3 loop spans 16 amino acids. With 0 bases clipped from V and 2 bases from J, the junction kept 5 bases outside the gene matches. CDR3 DNA: TGTGCCAGCAGCGTAGCCCCAGGGGGCAACACAGATACGCAGTATTTT. It is translated as CASSVAPGGNTDTQYF.

This clone showed up just once. V is TRBV9 and J is TRBJ2-1; the D gene is possibly TRBD2 (6 bases). Germline CDR1 is SGDLS and CDR2 is YYNGEE. V was trimmed by 4 bases and J by 8 bases, leaving 22 bases between them. This CDR3 spans 16 amino acids. CDR3 sequence (DNA): TGTGCCAGCAGCCCCCGCCTAGCGTCATCTTCGGATGAGCAGTTCTTC. This gives the protein CASSPRLASSSDEQFF.

The chain carries TRBV11-1 and TRBJ1-2; 7 nucleotides line up with TRBD1. V lost 4 bases and J lost 3; bases outside the gene matches: 8. CDR1 is SGHAT and CDR2 is FQDESV in the germline V gene (reference sequence). The length of the CDR3 is 15 residues. The CDR3 nucleotides read TGTGCCAGCAGCTGGACTACAGGGGACGACTATGGCTACACCTTC. This translates into CASSWTTGDDYGYTF.

The chain has TRBV15 and TRBJ2-7; 11 bases line up with TRBD2. CDR1 and CDR2 from the germline V gene are LNHNV and YYDKDF (reference sequence). V lost 3 bases to trimming and J lost 3 bases; unmatched junction nucleotides: 1. The CDR3 totals 14 residues. The CDR3 here is CATSRTSGVYEQYF. Written as DNA, the CDR3 is TGTGCCACCAGCAGGACTAGCGGGGTCTACGAGCAGTACTTC.

This clone was seen only a few times. The rearrangement links TRBV23-1 to TRBJ1-2, with 7 bases aligning to TRBD1. TRBV23-1 is an ORF, and what it does is uncertain. The V gene end was trimmed by 0 bases and the J gene end by 6 bases; junction bases not matched to a gene: 10. The CDR3 is 16 amino acids. The CDR3 DNA is TGCGCCAGCAGTCAATCGGCCCCCAGCAGGGGGAATGGCTACACCTTC. This encodes CASSQSAPSRGNGYTF.

The V gene is TRBV11-2, the J gene TRBJ1-2; D might be TRBD1 (6 bases). The CDR3 consists of 15 residues. Trimming took 7 bases from V and 2 from J, leaving 17 bases between them. The V gene's germline CDR1 is SGHAT and CDR2 FQNNGV. DNA of the CDR3: TGTGCCAGCACCCGGTCGGGGGGCACAAACTATGGCTACACCTTC. Protein: CASTRSGGTNYGYTF. The full variable domain, with the rest looked up from reference TRBV11-2 and TRBJ1-2, is EAGVAQSPRYKIIEKRQSVAFWCNPISGHATLYWYQQILGQGPKLLIQFQNNGVVDDSQLPKDRFSAERLKGVDSTLKIQPAKLEDSAVYLCASTRSGGTNYGYTFGSGTRLTVV.

The V call is TRBV6-5, the J call TRBJ1-2, with D perhaps TRBD1 (5 bases). CDR1 and CDR2 from the germline V gene are MNHEY and SVGAGI. Trimming shortened V by 6 bases and J by 1 base, and 12 bases separated the two germline ends. CDR3 length equals 14 residues. CDR3 amino acids: CASRGPILNYGYTF. The DNA of the CDR3 is TGTGCCAGCAGGGGACCGATCCTTAACTATGGCTACACCTTC.

V is TRBV19 and J is TRBJ2-3, with 10 positions matching TRBD2. V shed 7 bases, J shed 4 bases, and the junction held 8 bases outside the gene matches. The CDR3 loop spans 15 amino acids. The germline CDR1 and CDR2 sequences are LNHDA and SQIVND (reference sequence). CDR3 nucleotide sequence: TGTGCCAGTACCCTGGGGGGGACTAGCGCAGATACGCAGTATTTT. It translates to CASTLGGTSADTQYF.